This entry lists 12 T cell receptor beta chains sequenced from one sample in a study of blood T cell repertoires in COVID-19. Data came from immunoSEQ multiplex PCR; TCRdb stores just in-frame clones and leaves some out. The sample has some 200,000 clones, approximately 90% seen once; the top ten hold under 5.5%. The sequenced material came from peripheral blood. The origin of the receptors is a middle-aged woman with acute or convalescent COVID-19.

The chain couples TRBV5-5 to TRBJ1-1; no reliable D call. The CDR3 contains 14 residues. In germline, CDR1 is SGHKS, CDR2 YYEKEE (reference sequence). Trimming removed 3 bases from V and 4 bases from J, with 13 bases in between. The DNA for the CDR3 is TGTGCCAGCAGCTACTTTGGGCCCCGCACTGAAGCTTTCTTT. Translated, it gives CASSYFGPRTEAFF.

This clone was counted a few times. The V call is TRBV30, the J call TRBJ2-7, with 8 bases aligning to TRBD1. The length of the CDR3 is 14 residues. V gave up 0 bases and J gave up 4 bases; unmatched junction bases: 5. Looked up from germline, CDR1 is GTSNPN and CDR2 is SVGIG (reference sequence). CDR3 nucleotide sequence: TGTGCCTGGAGTGTAAAGGGACAGGATTACGAGCAGTACGTC. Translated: CAWSVKGQDYEQYV.

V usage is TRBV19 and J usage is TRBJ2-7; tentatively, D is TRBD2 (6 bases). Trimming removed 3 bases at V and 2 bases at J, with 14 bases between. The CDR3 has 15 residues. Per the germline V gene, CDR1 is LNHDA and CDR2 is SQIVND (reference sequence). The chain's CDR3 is CASSIAGGSAYEQYV. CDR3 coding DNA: TGTGCCAGTAGTATCGCCGGGGGTAGTGCCTACGAGCAGTACGTC.

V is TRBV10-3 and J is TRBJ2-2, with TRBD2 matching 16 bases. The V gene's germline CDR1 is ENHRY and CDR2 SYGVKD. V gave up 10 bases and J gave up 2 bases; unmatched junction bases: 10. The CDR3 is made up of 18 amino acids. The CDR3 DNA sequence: TGTGCCACCCACTTGGGACTAGCGGGGGGGGGAAACACCGGGGAGCTGTTTTTT. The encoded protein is CATHLGLAGGGNTGELFF.

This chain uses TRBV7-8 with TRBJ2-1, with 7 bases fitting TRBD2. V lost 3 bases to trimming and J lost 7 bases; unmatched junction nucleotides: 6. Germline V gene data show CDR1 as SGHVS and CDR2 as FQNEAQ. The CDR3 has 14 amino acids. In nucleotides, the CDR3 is TGTGCCAGCAGCTTCCAACTAGCGCGGAATGAGCAGTTCTTC. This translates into CASSFQLARNEQFF.

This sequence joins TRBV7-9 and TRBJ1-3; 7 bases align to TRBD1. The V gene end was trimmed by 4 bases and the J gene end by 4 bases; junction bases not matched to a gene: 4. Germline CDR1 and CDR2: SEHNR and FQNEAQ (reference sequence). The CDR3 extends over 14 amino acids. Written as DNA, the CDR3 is TGTGCCAGCAGCTCACAGGGGACGGGAAACACCATATATTTT. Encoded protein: CASSSQGTGNTIYF. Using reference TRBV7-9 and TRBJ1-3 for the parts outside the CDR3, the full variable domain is DTGVSQNPRHKITKRGQNVTFRCDPISEHNRLYWYRQTLGQGPEFLTYFQNEAQLEKSRLLSDRFSAERPKGSFSTLEIQRTEQGDSAMYLCASSSQGTGNTIYFGEGSWLTVV.

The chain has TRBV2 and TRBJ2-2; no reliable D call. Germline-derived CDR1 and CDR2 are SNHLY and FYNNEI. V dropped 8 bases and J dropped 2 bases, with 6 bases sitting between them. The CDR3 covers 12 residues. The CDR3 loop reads CASVSNTGELFF. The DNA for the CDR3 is TGTGCCAGCGTTAGTAACACCGGGGAGCTGTTTTTT.

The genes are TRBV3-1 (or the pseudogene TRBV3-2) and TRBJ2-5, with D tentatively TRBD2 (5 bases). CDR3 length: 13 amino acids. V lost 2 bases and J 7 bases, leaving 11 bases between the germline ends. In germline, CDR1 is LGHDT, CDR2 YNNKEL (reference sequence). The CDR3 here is CASSQKRAGTQYF. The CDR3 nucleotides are TGTGCCAGCAGCCAAAAGAGGGCAGGGACCCAGTACTTC.

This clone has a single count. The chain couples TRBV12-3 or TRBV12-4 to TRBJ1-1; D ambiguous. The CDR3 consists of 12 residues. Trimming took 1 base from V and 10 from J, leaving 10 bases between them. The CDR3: CASSLGQFAAFF. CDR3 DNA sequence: TGTGCCAGCAGTTTAGGGCAGTTTGCAGCTTTCTTT.

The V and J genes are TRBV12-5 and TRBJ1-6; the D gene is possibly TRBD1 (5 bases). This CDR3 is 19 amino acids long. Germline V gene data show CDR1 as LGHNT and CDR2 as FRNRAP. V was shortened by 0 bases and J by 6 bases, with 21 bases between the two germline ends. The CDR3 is CASGLVPVGQVASNSPLHF. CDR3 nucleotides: TGTGCTAGTGGTTTGGTACCTGTGGGGCAGGTCGCCTCTAATTCACCCCTCCACTTT.

Here the CDR3 DNA reads TGTGCCAGCAGCTTAGTGGCGGGGAGCACAGATACGCAGTATTTT. Amino acids: CASSLVAGSTDTQYF. The rearrangement joins TRBV11-2 to TRBJ2-3, with D possibly being TRBD2 (6 bases). Between the trimmed V and J ends, which lost 1 base and 0 bases, there was a span of 8 bases. From germline, CDR1 is SGHAT and CDR2 FQNNGV. The CDR3 runs 15 residues.

CDR3 nucleotides: TGTGCCAGCAGCTTAAGAGGACGGCAGGGGGCACCTTTACAAGAGACCCAGTACTTC. This translates into CASSLRGRQGAPLQETQYF. The chain combines TRBV7-6 with TRBJ2-5, with 8 bases fitting TRBD1. Trimming removed 2 bases from V and 2 bases from J; junction bases left unmatched: 16. The germline V gene has CDR1 SGHVS and CDR2 FNYEAQ. The length of the CDR3 is 19 residues.